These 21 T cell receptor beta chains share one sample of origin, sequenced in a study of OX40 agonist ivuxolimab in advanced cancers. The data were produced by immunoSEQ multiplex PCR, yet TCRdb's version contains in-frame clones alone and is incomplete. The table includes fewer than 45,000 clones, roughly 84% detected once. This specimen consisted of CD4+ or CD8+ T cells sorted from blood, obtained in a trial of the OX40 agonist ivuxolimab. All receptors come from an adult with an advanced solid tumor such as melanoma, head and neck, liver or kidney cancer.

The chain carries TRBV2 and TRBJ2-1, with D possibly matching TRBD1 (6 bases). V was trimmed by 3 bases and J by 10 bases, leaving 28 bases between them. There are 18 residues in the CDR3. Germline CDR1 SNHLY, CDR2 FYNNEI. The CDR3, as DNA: TGTGCCAGCAGTGACTCATCCCCAGGTGGCGCAGGGGTTGGGGAGCAGTTCTTC. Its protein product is CASSDSSPGGAGVGEQFF.

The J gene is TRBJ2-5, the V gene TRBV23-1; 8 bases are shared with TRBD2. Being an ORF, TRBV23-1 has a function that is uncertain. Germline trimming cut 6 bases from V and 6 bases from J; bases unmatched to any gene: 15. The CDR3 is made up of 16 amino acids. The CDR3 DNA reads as TGCGCCAGCAGGCCTTATGTGGCGGGGGGCAGACAGACCCAGTACTTC. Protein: CASRPYVAGGRQTQYF.

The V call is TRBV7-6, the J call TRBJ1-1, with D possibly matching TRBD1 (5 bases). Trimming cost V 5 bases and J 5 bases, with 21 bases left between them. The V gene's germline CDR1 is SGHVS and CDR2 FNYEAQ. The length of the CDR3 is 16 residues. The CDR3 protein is CASSRSSQGGGTEAFF. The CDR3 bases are TGTGCCAGCAGCCGCTCGAGTCAGGGTGGGGGAACTGAAGCTTTCTTT.

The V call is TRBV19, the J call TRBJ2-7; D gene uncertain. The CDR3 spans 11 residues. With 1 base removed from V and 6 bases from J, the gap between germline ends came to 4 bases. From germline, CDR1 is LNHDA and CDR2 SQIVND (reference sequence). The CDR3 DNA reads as TGTGCCAGTAGTATAGGTCGCGAGCAGTACTTC. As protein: CASSIGREQYF.

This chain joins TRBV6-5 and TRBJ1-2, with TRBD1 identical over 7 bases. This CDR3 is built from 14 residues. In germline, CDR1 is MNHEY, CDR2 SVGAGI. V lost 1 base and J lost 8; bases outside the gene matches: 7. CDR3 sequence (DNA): TGTGCCAGCAGTTACTGGGAGGGGGCGGGAGGCTACACCTTC. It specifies CASSYWEGAGGYTF.

The CDR3 here is CSVGQGVWETQYF. CDR3 nucleotides: TGCAGCGTCGGACAGGGGGTTTGGGAGACCCAGTACTTC. J is TRBJ2-5 and V is TRBV29-1, with TRBD1 matching 10 bases. The CDR3 is 13 residues long. Germline lookup yields CDR1 SQVTM and CDR2 ANQGSEA. The V and J ends lost 6 bases and 5 bases, in that order; junction bases with no gene match: 6.

CDR3 amino acids: CASLLAGTEQFF. DNA for the CDR3: TGTGCCAGCCTCCTAGCGGGTACTGAGCAGTTCTTC. The chain has TRBV11-2 and TRBJ2-1, with 8 nucleotides matching TRBD2. V shed 8 bases, J shed 9 bases, and the junction held 6 bases outside the gene matches. The CDR3 totals 12 residues. The germline gives CDR1 SGHAT, CDR2 FQNNGV.

In DNA, the CDR3 is TGCAGCGTAGCCTTGGCTAGCGGAATCTCCTACAATGAGCAGTTCTTC. Translated, it gives CSVALASGISYNEQFF. This chain links TRBV29-1 with TRBJ2-1, with 7 positions matching TRBD2. V gave up 6 bases and J gave up 0 bases; unmatched junction bases: 11. CDR3 length: 16 amino acids. Germline loops: CDR1 SQVTM, CDR2 ANQGSEA.

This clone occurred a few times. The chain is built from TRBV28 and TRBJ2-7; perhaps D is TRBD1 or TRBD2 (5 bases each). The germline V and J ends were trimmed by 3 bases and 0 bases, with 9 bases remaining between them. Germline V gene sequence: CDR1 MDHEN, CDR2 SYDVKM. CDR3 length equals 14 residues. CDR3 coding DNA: TGTGCCAGCAGTTTGGGACGGAGCTCCTACGAGCAGTACTTC. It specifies CASSLGRSSYEQYF.

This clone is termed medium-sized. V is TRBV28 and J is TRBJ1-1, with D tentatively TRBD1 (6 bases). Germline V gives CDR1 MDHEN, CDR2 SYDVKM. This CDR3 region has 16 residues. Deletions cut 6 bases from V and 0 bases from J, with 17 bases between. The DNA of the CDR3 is TGTGCCAGCAGCGATGGGGGCATAGGAATGAACACTGAAGCTTTCTTT. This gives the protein CASSDGGIGMNTEAFF.

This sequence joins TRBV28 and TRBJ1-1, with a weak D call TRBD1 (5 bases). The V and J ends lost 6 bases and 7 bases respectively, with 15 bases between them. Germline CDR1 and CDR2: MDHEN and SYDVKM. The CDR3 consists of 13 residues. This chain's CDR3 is CASRLERGFEAFF. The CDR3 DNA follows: TGTGCCAGCAGGCTGGAAAGGGGCTTTGAAGCTTTCTTT.

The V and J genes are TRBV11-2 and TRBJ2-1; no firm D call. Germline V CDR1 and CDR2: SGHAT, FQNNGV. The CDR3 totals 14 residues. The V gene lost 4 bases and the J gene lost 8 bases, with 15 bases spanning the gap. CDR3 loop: CASSSLLVRYEQFF. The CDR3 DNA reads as TGTGCCAGCAGCTCCCTACTTGTTCGGTATGAGCAGTTCTTC.

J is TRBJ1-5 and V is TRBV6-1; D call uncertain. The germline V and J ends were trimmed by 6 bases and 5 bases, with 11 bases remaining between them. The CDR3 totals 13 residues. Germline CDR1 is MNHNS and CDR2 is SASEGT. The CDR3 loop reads CASRGYPHQPQHF. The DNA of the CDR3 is TGTGCCAGCAGGGGCTACCCCCATCAGCCCCAGCATTTT.

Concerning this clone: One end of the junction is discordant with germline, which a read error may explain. The CDR3 bases are TGTACCTGGAGTCCCCCCCGGCTGAACACTGAAGCTTTCTTT. Its protein product is CTWSPPRLNTEAFF. The chain is built from TRBV30 and TRBJ1-1; no definite D call. CDR1 GTSNPN and CDR2 SVGIG come from the germline V gene (reference sequence). The CDR3 is made up of 14 amino acids. The full variable domain, in which reference TRBV30 and TRBJ1-1 provide the parts outside the CDR3, is SQTIHQWPATLVQPVGSPLSLECTVEGTSNPNLYWYRQAAGRGLQLLFYSVGIGQISSEVPQNLSASRPQDRQFILSSKKLLLSDSGFYLCTWSPPRLNTEAFFGQGTRLTVV.

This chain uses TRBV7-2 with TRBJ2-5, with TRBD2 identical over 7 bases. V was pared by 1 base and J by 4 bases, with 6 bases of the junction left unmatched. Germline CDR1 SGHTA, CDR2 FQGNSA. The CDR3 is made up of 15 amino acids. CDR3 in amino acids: CASSLGGGRIETQYF. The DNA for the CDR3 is TGTGCCAGCAGCTTAGGGGGAGGGAGGATAGAGACCCAGTACTTC.

The CDR3 nucleotides read TGCAGCGTTGATTGGCAGGGGGCGTCCGGAGGGCAGTTCTTC. Translated: CSVDWQGASGGQFF. The chain couples TRBV29-1 to TRBJ2-1; 8 bases map to TRBD1. CDR3 length: 14 residues. Germline V lookup: CDR1 SQVTM, CDR2 ANQGSEA. Germline trimming cut 3 bases from V and 12 bases from J; bases unmatched to any gene: 13.

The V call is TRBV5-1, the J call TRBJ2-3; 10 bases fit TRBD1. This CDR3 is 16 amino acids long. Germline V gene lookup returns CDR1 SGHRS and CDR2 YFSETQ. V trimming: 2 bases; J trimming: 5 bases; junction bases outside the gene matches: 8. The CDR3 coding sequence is TGCGCCAGCAGCTTCGACAGGGGGCAAGTAAAAGATACGCAGTATTTT. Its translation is CASSFDRGQVKDTQYF.

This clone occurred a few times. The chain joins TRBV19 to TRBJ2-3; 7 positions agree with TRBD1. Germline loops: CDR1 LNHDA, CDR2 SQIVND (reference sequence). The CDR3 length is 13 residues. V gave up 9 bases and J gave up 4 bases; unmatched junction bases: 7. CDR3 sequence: CASQFTGADTQYF. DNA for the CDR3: TGTGCCAGCCAATTTACAGGGGCAGATACGCAGTATTTT.

In DNA form, the CDR3 reads TGTGCCAGCTCACCGAGGGGGCAGCAAGAGACCCAGTACTTC. Translated: CASSPRGQQETQYF. This chain links TRBV18 with TRBJ2-5, with 7 nucleotides matching TRBD1. CDR3 length: 14 residues. Germline V gene data show CDR1 as KGHSH and CDR2 as LQKENI. V lost 3 bases, J lost 2 bases, and 3 bases stayed unmatched.

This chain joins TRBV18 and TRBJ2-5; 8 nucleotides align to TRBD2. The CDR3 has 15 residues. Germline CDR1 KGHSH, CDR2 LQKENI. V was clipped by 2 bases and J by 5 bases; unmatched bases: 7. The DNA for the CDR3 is TGTGCCAGCTCACCAATGAGCGGGGGCTTTGAGACCCAGTACTTC. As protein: CASSPMSGGFETQYF.

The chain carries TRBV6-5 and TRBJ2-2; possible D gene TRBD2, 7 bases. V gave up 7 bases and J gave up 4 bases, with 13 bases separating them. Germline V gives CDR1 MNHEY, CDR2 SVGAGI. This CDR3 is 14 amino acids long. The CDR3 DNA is TGTGCCAGCAAAATAGGGGGGGGCACCGGGGAGCTGTTTTTT. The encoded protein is CASKIGGGTGELFF.